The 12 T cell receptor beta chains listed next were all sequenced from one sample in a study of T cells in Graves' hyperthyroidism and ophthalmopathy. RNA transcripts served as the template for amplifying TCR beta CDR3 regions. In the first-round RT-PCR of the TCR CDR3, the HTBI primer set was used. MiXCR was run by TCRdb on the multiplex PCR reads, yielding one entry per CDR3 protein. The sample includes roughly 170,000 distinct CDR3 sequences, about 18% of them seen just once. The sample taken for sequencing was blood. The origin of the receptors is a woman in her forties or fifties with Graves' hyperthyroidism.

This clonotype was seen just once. The CDR3 DNA reads as TGTGCCAGCAGCTTAGAGGTCGGGGGAATGAACACTGAAGCTTTCTTT. This codes for CASSLEVGGMNTEAFF. The rearrangement joins TRBV7-9 to TRBJ1-1; possible D gene TRBD1, 5 bases. This CDR3 comprises 16 residues. Germline V gene lookup returns CDR1 SEHNR and CDR2 FQNEAQ (reference sequence). Trimming shortened V by 1 base and J by 0 bases, and 12 bases separated the two germline ends.

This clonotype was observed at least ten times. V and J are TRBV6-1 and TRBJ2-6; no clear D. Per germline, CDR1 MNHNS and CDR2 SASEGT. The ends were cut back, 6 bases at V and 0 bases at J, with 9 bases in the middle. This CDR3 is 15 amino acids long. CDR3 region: CASSQLHSGANVLTF. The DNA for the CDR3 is TGTGCCAGCAGCCAATTACACTCTGGGGCCAACGTCCTGACTTTC.

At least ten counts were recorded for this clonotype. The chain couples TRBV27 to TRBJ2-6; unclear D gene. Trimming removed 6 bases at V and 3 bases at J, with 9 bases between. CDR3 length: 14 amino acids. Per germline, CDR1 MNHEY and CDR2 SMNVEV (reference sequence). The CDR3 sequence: CASRSISGANVLTF. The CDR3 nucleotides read TGTGCCAGCAGGTCAATCAGTGGGGCCAACGTCCTGACTTTC.

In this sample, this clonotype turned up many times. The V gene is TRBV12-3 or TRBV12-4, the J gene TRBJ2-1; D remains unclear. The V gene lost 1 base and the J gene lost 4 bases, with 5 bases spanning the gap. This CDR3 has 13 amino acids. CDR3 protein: CASSLGWYNEQFF. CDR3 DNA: TGTGCCAGCAGTTTAGGGTGGTACAATGAGCAGTTCTTC.

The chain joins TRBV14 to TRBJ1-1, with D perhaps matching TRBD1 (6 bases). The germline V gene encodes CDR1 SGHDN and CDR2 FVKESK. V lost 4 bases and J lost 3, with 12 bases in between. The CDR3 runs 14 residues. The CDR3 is CASSLGAVDTEAFF. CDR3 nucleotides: TGTGCCAGCAGCCTGGGGGCGGTTGACACTGAAGCTTTCTTT.

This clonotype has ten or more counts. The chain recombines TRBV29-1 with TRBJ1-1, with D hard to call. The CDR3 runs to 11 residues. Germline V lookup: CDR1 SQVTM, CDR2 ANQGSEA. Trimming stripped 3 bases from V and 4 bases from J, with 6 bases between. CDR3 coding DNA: TGCAGCGTTGAGGGCCCCACTGAAGCTTTCTTT. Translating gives CSVEGPTEAFF. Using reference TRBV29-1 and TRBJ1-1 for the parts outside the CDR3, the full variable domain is SAVISQKPSRDICQRGTSLTIQCQVDSQVTMMFWYRQQPGQSLTLIATANQGSEATYESGFVIDKFPISRPNLTFSTLTVSNMSPEDSSIYLCSVEGPTEAFFGQGTRLTVV.

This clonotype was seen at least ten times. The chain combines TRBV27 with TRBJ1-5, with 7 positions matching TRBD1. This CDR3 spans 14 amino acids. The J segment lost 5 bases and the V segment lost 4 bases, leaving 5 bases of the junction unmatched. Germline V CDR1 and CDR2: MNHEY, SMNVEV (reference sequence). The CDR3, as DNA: TGTGCCAGCAGTTCGACAGGGAGGCATCAGCCCCAGCATTTT. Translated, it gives CASSSTGRHQPQHF.

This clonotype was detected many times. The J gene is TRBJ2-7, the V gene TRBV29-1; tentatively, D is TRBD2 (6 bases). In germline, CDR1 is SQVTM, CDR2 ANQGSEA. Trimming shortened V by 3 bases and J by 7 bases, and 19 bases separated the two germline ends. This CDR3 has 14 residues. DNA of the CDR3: TGCAGCGTTGACGGGGCAGGGACGGGGAGGGAGCAGTACTTC. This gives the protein CSVDGAGTGREQYF.

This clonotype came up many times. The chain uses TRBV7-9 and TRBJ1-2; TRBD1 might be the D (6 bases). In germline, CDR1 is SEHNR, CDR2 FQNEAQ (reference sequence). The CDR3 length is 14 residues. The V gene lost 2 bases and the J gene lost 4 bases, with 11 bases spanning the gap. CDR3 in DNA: TGTGCCAGCAGCTTACACGACAGGTCCTATGGCTACACCTTC. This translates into CASSLHDRSYGYTF.

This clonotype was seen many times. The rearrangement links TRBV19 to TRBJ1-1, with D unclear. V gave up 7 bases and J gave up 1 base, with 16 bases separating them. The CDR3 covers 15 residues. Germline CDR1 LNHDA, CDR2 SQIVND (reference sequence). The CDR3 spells CASTLMGTANTEAFF. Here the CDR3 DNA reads TGTGCCAGTACCCTCATGGGAACAGCGAACACTGAAGCTTTCTTT.

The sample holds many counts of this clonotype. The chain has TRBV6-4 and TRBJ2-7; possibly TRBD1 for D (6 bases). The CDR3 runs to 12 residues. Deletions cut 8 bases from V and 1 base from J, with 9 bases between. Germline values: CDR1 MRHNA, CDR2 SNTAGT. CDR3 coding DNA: TGTGCCAGCTCCGGGACATCCTACGAGCAGTACTTC. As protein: CASSGTSYEQYF.

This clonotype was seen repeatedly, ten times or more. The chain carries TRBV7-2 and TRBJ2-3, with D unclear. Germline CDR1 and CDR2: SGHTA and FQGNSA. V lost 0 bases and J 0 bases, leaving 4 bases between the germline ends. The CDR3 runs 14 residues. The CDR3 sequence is CASSLARSTDTQYF. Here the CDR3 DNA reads TGTGCCAGCAGCTTAGCCCGGAGCACAGATACGCAGTATTTT.